A selection of T cell receptor beta chains follows, all from one sample in a study of shared clonotypes between healthy human individuals. Clones were read by immunoSEQ multiplex PCR, and TCRdb kept only the in-frame ones, dropping some. The repertoire consists of about 2.2 million clones, with about 93% occurring once and the leading ten covering about 1.7%. Material for sequencing was naive CD8+ T cells from PBMCs. The receptor set was obtained from a man aged 18 to 29 in good health. Some clones in this sample may be carry-over from other donors' samples. Both conserved end residues are part of each CDR3. D genes are given only for firm matches. Rows may omit the clone size; those that give it use once, few, many or a size class.

>.|.|TRBJ2-5|TRBV28
TGTGCCAGCAGTTCGGACCCCCCGGGGCAAGAGACCCAGTACTTC
CASSSDPPGQETQYF
>.|.|TRBJ2-3|TRBV28
TGTGCCAGCAGTGGAGGGCCGGATACGCAGTATTTT
CASSGGPDTQYF
>.|TRBD2|TRBJ2-3|TRBV27
TGTGCCAGCAGCCCCGGGAGGGCCTCGGATACGCAGTATTTT
CASSPGRASDTQYF
>once|TRBD1|TRBJ2-1|TRBV15
TGTGCCACCAGCAGAGGGGGACAGGGGATAGGGAATGAGCAGTTCTTC
CATSRGGQGIGNEQFF
>.|.|TRBJ2-1|TRBV11-2
TGTGCCAGTTGCATTGGGTCTCTAGGTAATGAGCAGTTCTTC
CASCIGSLGNEQFF
>once|.|TRBJ2-7|TRBV11-2
TGTGCCAGCAGCTTAGGACAGCTCTACGAGCAGTACTTC
CASSLGQLYEQYF
>.|.|TRBJ2-2|TRBV7-8
TGTGCCAGCAGCTTAGCAAATTGGGGGGCTGGGGGCACCGGGGAGCTGTTTTTT
CASSLANWGAGGTGELFF
>.|.|TRBJ2-1|TRBV11-1
TGTGCCAGCAGCGCCACACCCGGGACCATAAATGAGCAGTTCTTC
CASSATPGTINEQFF
>.|TRBD1|TRBJ1-2|TRBV29-1
TGCAGCGCCTTGGACAGGGCTAACTATGGCTACACCTTC
CSALDRANYGYTF
>.|.|TRBJ1-5|TRBV27
TGTGCCAGCAGTTTATTACAGGGAGTCAATCAGCCCCAGCATTTT
CASSLLQGVNQPQHF
>.|.|TRBJ1-1|TRBV10-3
TGTGCCATCAGTGACAGGGGTACTGAAGCTTTCTTT
CAISDRGTEAFF
>few|.|TRBJ1-1|TRBV7-9
TGTGCCAGCAGCTTAGAAGAGGCTGAAGCTTTCTTT
CASSLEEAEAFF
>.|TRBD1|TRBJ2-7|TRBV2
TGTGCCAGCATGGCAGGGGGCAGAACCTACGAGCAGTACTTC
CASMAGGRTYEQYF
>.|.|TRBJ1-5|TRBV7-9
TGTGCCAGCAGCCCGGGTGAGAACCAACTTCATCAGCCCCAGCATTTT
CASSPGENQLHQPQHF
>few|.|TRBJ1-5|TRBV27
TGTGCCAGCAGTTTCTCAGGTACCAATCAGCCCCAGCATTTT
CASSFSGTNQPQHF
>.|.|TRBJ2-3|TRBV11-3
TGTGCCAGCAGCTGGACAGACACAGATACGCAGTATTTT
CASSWTDTDTQYF
>.|TRBD1|TRBJ2-7|TRBV28
TGTGCCAGCAGCTTCCTCCCGCGTTCTAAGACAGGGGAATTCTACGAGCAGTACTTC
CASSFLPRSKTGEFYEQYF
>.|TRBD2|TRBJ2-1|TRBV19
TGTGCCAGTAGTATTAAATCGGGAGGGTACAATGAGCAGTTCTTC
CASSIKSGGYNEQFF
>.|TRBD2|TRBJ2-2|TRBV6-5
TGTGCCAGCAGTTACTCAACTAGCGGGAGATTGGAGCTGTTTTTT
CASSYSTSGRLELFF
>.|.|TRBJ2-6|TRBV5-5
TGTGCCAGCAGCTTGTCGGACTCTGGGGCCAACGTCCTGACTTTC
CASSLSDSGANVLTF
>.|TRBD2|TRBJ2-4|TRBV13
TGTGCCAGCAGCCATAACCCTAGGACTAGCGTGGAAATTCAGTACTTC
CASSHNPRTSVEIQYF
>.|.|TRBJ2-7|TRBV5-1
TGCGCCAGCAGCTTCCAGGGTGTCGTGTACTTC
CASSFQGVVYF
>.|TRBD1|TRBJ2-7|TRBV11-3
TGTGCCAGCAGCCCCCGGGACAGACCCTACGAGCAGTACTTC
CASSPRDRPYEQYF
>once|.|TRBJ2-1|TRBV6-5
TGTGCCAGCAGTTACTCCTGGCAGGGCGGCAATGAGCAGTTCTTC
CASSYSWQGGNEQFF
>.|.|TRBJ1-4|TRBV28
TGTGCCAGCAAGGGCAGGGAAGGAAAACTGTTTTTT
CASKGREGKLFF
>once|TRBD2|TRBJ2-1|TRBV13
TGTGCCAGCAGCTTAGGACTAGCGGGGGCTAATGAGCAGTTCTTC
CASSLGLAGANEQFF
>.|.|TRBJ2-1|TRBV11-2
TGTGCCAGCAGCTTAGCAAAGTATGAGCAGTTCTTC
CASSLAKYEQFF
>.|.|TRBJ2-7|TRBV10-3
TGTGCCATCAGTGAGTATCCGGGAAACTACGAGCAGTACTTC
CAISEYPGNYEQYF
>.|.|TRBJ2-3|TRBV28
TGTGCCAGCAGTCCGCGCCCTAGCACAGATACGCAGTATTTT
CASSPRPSTDTQYF
>.|TRBD2|TRBJ2-7|TRBV11-2
TGTGCCAGCAGCTTATCGGGTTCTAGCGGGATATACGAGCAGTACTTC
CASSLSGSSGIYEQYF
>.|.|TRBJ2-3|TRBV4-1
TGCGCCAGCAGCCAAGTGGCTTACAGCACAGATACGCAGTATTTT
CASSQVAYSTDTQYF
>.|.|TRBJ1-1|TRBV9
TGTGCCAGCAGCCCCTATGGGAACACTGAAGCTTTCTTT
CASSPYGNTEAFF
>.|.|TRBJ2-7|TRBV11-3
TGTGCCAGCAGCTTAGATCGGGGCTACGAGCAGTACTTC
CASSLDRGYEQYF